Sequencing of this T cell receptor beta chain was carried out in a study of control samples from healthy donors and cancer patients (dated by TCRdb to 2020 to 2022). From a lookup of the germline V gene, CDR1 and CDR2 are MDHEN and SYDVKM. CDR3 length: 16 amino acids, cysteine to phenylalanine. The retained sequence is limited to the CDR3, 48 bases, with the frame set at the first base. Ends trimmed: V by 4 bases, J by 6 bases; bases unmatched to a gene: 10. Libraries came from the immunoSEQ multiplex PCR assay. TCRdb took over this immuneACCESS table, retaining in-frame rearrangements with V and J assigned. Such tables are incomplete; in checked studies, under half of the missing clones stem from an unresolved V gene, and the remainder is unexplained. This sample lists 100,000 to 150,000 clones; 90% were detected once. The ten largest clones capture almost 2.5% of the sample. Of note for this clone: Its target antigen remains unknown. No clone much larger than this one lies a single base away; base qualities are absent.

This clonotype was sampled from a man between 18 and 35 years old in good health. Material for sequencing was blood. The chain links TRBV28 with TRBJ1-5; 9 central bases correspond to TRBD1. Here the CDR3 is given as CASSWGGTGSGQPQHF. The DNA is as follows: TGTGCCAGCAGTTGGGGGGGGACAGGGTCGGGTCAGCCCCAGCATTTT.